This TCR beta chain was observed in a study of blood T cells in healthy people across ages. Findings of the study overall: Unknown donor CMV status possibly confounded expanded clonotype changes.

It was with a sample-barcoded 5' primer and a J-beta primer mix that a second PCR of roughly 7 to 12 cycles was run. Each of the samples gave a minimum of 2.5 million paired-end reads that contained CDR3. TCRdb reanalysed the 5' RACE reads using MiXCR and keeps one entry per CDR3 protein. Among fewer than 1,000,000 distinct CDR3 sequences, about 47% were seen once, and the ten largest hold less than 20%. J lost 6 bases, V lost 2 bases, and 8 bases had no gene match. The germline V gene has CDR1 SGHTA and CDR2 FQGTGA. CDR3 length equals 17 residues. Each donor's blood draw was 8.5 to 10 milliliters of peripheral blood. PBMCs were isolated at a quantity of at least 6 million per sample. Comments on this clonotype: The antigen is not known.

This clonotype was obtained from a man older than 75 in good health. The chain carries TRBV7-3 and TRBJ1-6, with 9 bases that match TRBD1. The sequenced material came from blood. CDR3 nucleotides: TGTGCCAGCAGCTTACATTCGCCGGGACAGGGTAATTCACCCCTCCACTTT. Its translation is CASSLHSPGQGNSPLHF. Full variable domain (rest looked up from reference TRBV7-3 and TRBJ1-6): GAGVSQTPSNKVTEKGKYVELRCDPISGHTALYWYRQSLGQGPEFLIYFQGTGAADDSGLPNDRFFAVRPEGSVSTLKIQRTERGDSAVYLCASSLHSPGQGNSPLHFGNGTRLTVT.